A selection of T cell receptor beta chains follows, all from one sample in a study of CD8 T cells in Susac syndrome. TCRdb redid the calling of the immunoSEQ multiplex PCR reads with MiXCR, one entry per CDR3 protein. The table shows 250,000 to 300,000 distinct CDR3 sequences, with approximately 85% occurring only once. Sample: CD8+ T cells from PBMCs. The receptor source for this set is a human donor with multiple sclerosis. The CDR3 runs from the conserved cysteine through the conserved F or W. D genes are given only for firm matches. Part of the rows lack a size; the others show once, few, many or a class for expanded clones.

v_call	d_call	clone_size	j_call	cdr3_nt	cdr3_aa
TRBV29-1	-	-	TRBJ2-7	TGCAGCGTTGAAGATCTTTATTACAGGCAGCAGTACTTC	CSVEDLYYRQQYF
TRBV29-1	-	-	TRBJ1-2	TGCAGCGTTGAAGCTCCGAGGGGCTCCGGCTACACCTTC	CSVEAPRGSGYTF
TRBV10-2	TRBD2	-	TRBJ2-5	TGCGCCAGCACCGAAGGACTAGCCGCCGGGGAGACCCAGTACTTC	CASTEGLAAGETQYF
TRBV28	-	once	TRBJ2-1	TGTGCCAGCAGTGCCTGGCGGACTTTCCCTCTCTACAATGAGCAGTTCTTC	CASSAWRTFPLYNEQFF
TRBV30	-	few	TRBJ1-2	TGTGCCTGGAGTGCAACCTCTAACTATGGCTACACCTTC	CAWSATSNYGYTF
TRBV29-1	TRBD1	-	TRBJ2-7	TGCAGCGTTGAAGACGGGACAGGGGTTCATTACGAGCAGTACTTC	CSVEDGTGVHYEQYF
TRBV4-1	-	-	TRBJ2-1	TGCGCCAGCAGCACGGGCCGGAATGAGCAGTTCTTC	CASSTGRNEQFF
TRBV7-2	-	few	TRBJ2-7	TGTGCCAGCAGCCCCCTGCAAGGGCGCTTGTTGCCTCACGAGCAGTACTTC	CASSPLQGRLLPHEQYF
TRBV6-1	-	-	TRBJ1-2	TGTGCCAGCAGTCACCGCTGGGTCTACAACTATGGCTACACCTTC	CASSHRWVYNYGYTF
TRBV30	-	-	TRBJ1-2	TGTGCCTGGAGTGTAATTGGCAGCTCATATGGCTACACCTTC	CAWSVIGSSYGYTF
TRBV21-1	-	-	TRBJ2-7	TGTGCCACTTCAGGCAGTTCCTACGAGCAGTACTTC	CATSGSSYEQYF
TRBV4-1	-	-	TRBJ2-1	TGCGCCAGCAGCCTACCAACAGGCAATGAGCAGTTCTTC	CASSLPTGNEQFF
TRBV6-2/TRBV6-3	TRBD2	-	TRBJ2-5	TGTGCCAGCATCAGATCGAGTCTAGCGGGAGGGAAAGAGACCCAGTACTTC	CASIRSSLAGGKETQYF
TRBV7-8	-	-	TRBJ1-1	TGTGCCAGCAGCTTAAAAGCACCCTGCAATGGATGCTCTGAAGCTTTCTTT	CASSLKAPCNGCSEAFF
TRBV30	-	-	TRBJ1-1	TGTGCCTGGAGGGGACGCTTGAACACTGAAGCTTTCTTT	CAWRGRLNTEAFF
TRBV5-1	-	-	TRBJ2-7	TGCGCCAGCAGCTGGGGGTTCGGGTACGAGCAGTACTTC	CASSWGFGYEQYF
TRBV7-3	-	-	TRBJ1-1	TGTGCCAGCAGCCAACTCCCTGGGGACACTGAAGCTTTCTTT	CASSQLPGDTEAFF
TRBV28	TRBD2	-	TRBJ2-7	TGTGCCAGCAGTTTGATACGACTAGCCGGCTACGAGCAGTACTTC	CASSLIRLAGYEQYF
TRBV5-4	-	once	TRBJ2-7	TGTGCCAGCAGCGTCGCAGGCGGAGGCTCCTACGAGCAGTACTTC	CASSVAGGGSYEQYF
TRBV2	TRBD2	once	TRBJ2-1	TGTGCCAGCAGTGGATCGAGCGGGGGGGCCCCGGAGCAGTTCTTC	CASSGSSGGAPEQFF
TRBV27	-	-	TRBJ1-1	TGTGCCAGCACTCGGGACTCATGGGGGGTCACTGAAGCTTTCTTT	CASTRDSWGVTEAFF
TRBV2	TRBD1	-	TRBJ2-3	TGTGCCAGCAGTGAAGCCTGGGACAGGGGAGATACGCAGTATTTT	CASSEAWDRGDTQYF
TRBV28	-	-	TRBJ2-7	TGTGCCAGCAGTTCCCCGAGGGCGGGGTTAACCTACGAGCAGTACTTC	CASSSPRAGLTYEQYF
TRBV27	-	-	TRBJ2-2	TGTGCCAGCAGTTTATACGGGGCCAACACCGGGGAGCTGTTTTTT	CASSLYGANTGELFF
TRBV4-3	-	-	TRBJ2-7	TGCGCCAGCAGCCAAGTCCCCTACGACTACGAGCAGTACTTC	CASSQVPYDYEQYF
TRBV30	-	-	TRBJ2-5	TGTGCCTGGAGTTTGGGCCGCGGACCCCAAGAGACCCAGTACTTC	CAWSLGRGPQETQYF
TRBV9	-	-	TRBJ2-1	TGTGCCAGCAGCGGTGGATTCTACAATGAGCAGTTCTTC	CASSGGFYNEQFF
TRBV11-2	-	-	TRBJ2-7	TGTGCCAGCAGCTCAAGCTGGGGCGAGCAGTACTTC	CASSSSWGEQYF
TRBV5-6	-	-	TRBJ1-2	TGTGCCAGCAGCTTGGCCGTCGCCGCCGGGAACTATGGCTACACCTTC	CASSLAVAAGNYGYTF
TRBV10-1	-	-	TRBJ2-5	TGCGCCAGCAATCGCGGCAGCGAGACCCAGTACTTC	CASNRGSETQYF
TRBV30	-	few	TRBJ1-2	TGTGCCTGGAGTGTACTTATCGGCGGGCCTAACTATGGCTACACCTTC	CAWSVLIGGPNYGYTF
TRBV28	-	-	TRBJ1-4	TGTGCCAGCAGTTCCCCTTCAGTGCATAATGAAAAACTGTTTTTT	CASSSPSVHNEKLFF